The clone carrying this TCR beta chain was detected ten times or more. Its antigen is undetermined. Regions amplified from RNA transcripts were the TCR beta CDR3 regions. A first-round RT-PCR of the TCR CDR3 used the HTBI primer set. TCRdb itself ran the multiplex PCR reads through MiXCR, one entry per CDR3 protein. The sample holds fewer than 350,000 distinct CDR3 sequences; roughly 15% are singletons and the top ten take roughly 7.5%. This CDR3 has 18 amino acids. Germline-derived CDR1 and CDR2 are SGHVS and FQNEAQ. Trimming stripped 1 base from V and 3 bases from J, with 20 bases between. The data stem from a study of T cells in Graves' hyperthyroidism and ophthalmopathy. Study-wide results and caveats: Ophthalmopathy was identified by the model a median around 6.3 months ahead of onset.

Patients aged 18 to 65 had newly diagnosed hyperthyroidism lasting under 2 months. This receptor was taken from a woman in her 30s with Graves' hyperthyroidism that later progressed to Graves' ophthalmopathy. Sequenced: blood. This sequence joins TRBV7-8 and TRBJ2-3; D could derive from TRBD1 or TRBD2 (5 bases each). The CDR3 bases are TGTGCCAGCAGCTTAGTATCGTCCGCCAGGGACCATACAGATACGCAGTATTTT. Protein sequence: CASSLVSSARDHTDTQYF.